This T cell receptor (beta chain) was observed in a study of cytomegalovirus exposure and HLA in healthy donors. Across the whole study: Of all 400 or so donors who were genotyped, roughly 85% belonged to the Caucasian-associated ancestry cluster. Study results and caveats: The authors later found most CMV-associated TCR beta chains appeared HLA-restricted.

PCR was performed using 60 Vbeta and 13 Jbeta primers. In the original workflow: Counted up in a later analysis, unique TCR beta chains came to 60 million to 95 million, with around 10 million shared. The repertoire was sequenced with immunoSEQ multiplex PCR; TCRdb's copy has only in-frame clones and lacks some. The V and J calls and clone size were taken over from that table, and D and trimming were inferred from the DNA. Among about 130,000 clones listed, 65% to 80% were seen once. Germline CDR1 and CDR2: SGHDN and FVKESK. V gave up 8 bases and J gave up 1 base; unmatched junction bases: 6. CDR3 length equals 15 residues. Regarding this clone: The antigen is unknown.

Healthy bone marrow donors formed the donor group. The receptor was isolated from a male donor in good health and CMV-seronegative. The source material was PBMCs. The rearrangement uses TRBV14 and TRBJ2-4; 9 positions match TRBD1. The CDR3 region has the DNA TGTGCCAGCGTACCACAGGGGGCGGCCAAAAACATTCAGTACTTC. It codes for CASVPQGAAKNIQYF.